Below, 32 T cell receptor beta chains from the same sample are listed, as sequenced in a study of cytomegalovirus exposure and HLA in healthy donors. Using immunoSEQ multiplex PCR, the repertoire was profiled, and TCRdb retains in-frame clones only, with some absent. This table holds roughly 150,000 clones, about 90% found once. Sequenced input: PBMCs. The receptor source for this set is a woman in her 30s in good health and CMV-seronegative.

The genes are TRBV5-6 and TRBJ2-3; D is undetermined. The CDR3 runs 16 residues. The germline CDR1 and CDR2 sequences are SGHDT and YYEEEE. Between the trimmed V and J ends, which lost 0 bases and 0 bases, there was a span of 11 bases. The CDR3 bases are TGTGCCAGCAGCTTGGTGTTCCCGGCTAGCACAGATACGCAGTATTTT. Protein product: CASSLVFPASTDTQYF.

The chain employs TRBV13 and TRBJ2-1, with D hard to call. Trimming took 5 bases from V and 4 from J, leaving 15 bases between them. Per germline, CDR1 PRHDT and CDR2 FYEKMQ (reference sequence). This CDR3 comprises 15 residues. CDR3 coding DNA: TGTGCCAGCAGCCCCGACCAGGATGGATACAATGAGCAGTTCTTC. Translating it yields CASSPDQDGYNEQFF.

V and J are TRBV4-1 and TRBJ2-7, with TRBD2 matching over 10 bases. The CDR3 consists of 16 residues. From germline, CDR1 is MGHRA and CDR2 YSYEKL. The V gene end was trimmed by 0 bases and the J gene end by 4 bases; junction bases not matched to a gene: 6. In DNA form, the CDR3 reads TGCGCCAGCAGCCAAGATCGCAGCGGGAGGGCATACGAGCAGTACTTC. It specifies CASSQDRSGRAYEQYF.

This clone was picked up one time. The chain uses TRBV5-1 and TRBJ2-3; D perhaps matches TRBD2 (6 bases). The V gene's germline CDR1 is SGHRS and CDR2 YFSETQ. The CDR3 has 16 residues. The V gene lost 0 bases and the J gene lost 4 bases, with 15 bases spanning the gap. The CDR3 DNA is TGCGCCAGCAGCTTGGGAGGGAGGACATTTGCAGATACGCAGTATTTT. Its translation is CASSLGGRTFADTQYF.

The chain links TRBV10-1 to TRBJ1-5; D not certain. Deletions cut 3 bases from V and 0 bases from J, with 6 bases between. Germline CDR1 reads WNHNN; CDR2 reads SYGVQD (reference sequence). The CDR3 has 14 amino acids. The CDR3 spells CASSEQNSNQPQHF. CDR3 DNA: TGCGCCAGCAGTGAACAGAATAGCAATCAGCCCCAGCATTTT.

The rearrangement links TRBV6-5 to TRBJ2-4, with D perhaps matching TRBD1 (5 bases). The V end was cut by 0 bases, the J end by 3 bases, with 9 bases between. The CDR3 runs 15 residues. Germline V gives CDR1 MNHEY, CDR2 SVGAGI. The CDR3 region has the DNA TGTGCCAGCAGTTACTCGTCGCAGGGCAAAAACATTCAGTACTTC. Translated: CASSYSSQGKNIQYF.

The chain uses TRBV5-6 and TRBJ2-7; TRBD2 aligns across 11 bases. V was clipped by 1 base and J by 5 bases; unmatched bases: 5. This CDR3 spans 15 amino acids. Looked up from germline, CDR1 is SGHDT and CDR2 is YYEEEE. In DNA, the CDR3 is TGTGCCAGCAGCTTGACTAGCGGGAGATTCCACGAGCAGTACTTC. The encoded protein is CASSLTSGRFHEQYF.

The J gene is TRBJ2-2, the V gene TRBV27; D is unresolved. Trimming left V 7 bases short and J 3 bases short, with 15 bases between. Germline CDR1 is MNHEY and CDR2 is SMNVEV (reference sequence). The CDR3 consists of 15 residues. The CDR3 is CASKGRTVDTGELFF. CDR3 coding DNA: TGTGCCAGCAAAGGGCGGACCGTGGACACCGGGGAGCTGTTTTTT.

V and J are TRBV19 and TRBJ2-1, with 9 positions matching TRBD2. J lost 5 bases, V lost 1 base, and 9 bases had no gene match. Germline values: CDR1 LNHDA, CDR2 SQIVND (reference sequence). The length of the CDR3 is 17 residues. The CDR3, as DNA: TGTGCCAGTAGTATAGGTAGCGGGGGAGCTCTGGACAATGAGCAGTTCTTC. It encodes CASSIGSGGALDNEQFF.

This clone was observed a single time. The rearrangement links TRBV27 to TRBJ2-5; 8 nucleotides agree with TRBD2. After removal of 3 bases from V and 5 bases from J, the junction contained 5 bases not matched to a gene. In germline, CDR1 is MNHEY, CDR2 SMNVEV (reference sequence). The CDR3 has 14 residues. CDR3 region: CASSFSGGDETQYF. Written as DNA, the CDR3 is TGTGCCAGCAGTTTCAGCGGGGGTGATGAGACCCAGTACTTC.

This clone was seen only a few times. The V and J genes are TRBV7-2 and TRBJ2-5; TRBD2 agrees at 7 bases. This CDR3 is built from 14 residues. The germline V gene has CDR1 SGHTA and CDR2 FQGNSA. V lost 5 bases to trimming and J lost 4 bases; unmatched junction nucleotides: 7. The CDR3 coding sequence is TGTGCCAGCAGCACCACTAGCGCTGGAGAGACCCAGTACTTC. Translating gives CASSTTSAGETQYF. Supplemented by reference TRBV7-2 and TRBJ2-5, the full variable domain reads GAGVSQSPSNKVTEKGKDVELRCDPISGHTALYWYRQSLGQGLEFLIYFQGNSAPDKSGLPSDRFSAERTGGSVSTLTIQRTQQEDSAVYLCASSTTSAGETQYFGPGTRLLVL.

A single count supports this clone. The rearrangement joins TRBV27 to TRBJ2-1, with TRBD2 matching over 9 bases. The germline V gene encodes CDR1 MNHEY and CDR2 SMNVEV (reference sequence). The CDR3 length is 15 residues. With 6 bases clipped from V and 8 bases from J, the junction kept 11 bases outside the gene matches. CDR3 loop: CASRTGTSSIYEQFF. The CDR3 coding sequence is TGTGCCAGCAGGACGGGGACTAGCAGTATTTATGAGCAGTTCTTC.

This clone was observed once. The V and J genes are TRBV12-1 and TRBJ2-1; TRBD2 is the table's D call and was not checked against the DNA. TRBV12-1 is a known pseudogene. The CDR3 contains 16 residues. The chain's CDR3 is CASSAQKAGNNNEQFF. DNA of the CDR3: TGTGCCAGCAGCGCCCAGAAAGCGGGCAACAACAATGAGCAGTTCTTC.

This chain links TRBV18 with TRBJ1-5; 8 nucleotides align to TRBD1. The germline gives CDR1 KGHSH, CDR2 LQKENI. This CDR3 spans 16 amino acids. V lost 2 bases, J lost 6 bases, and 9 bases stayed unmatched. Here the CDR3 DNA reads TGTGCCAGCTCACCAGGTAGGGCAGGGGGCCTTCAGCCCCAGCATTTT. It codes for CASSPGRAGGLQPQHF.

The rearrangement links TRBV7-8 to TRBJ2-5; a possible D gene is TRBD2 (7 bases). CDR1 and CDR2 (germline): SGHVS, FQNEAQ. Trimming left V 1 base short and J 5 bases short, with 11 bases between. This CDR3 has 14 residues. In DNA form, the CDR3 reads TGTGCCAGCAGCTTAGGAGGGGGAGGGGAGACCCAGTACTTC. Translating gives CASSLGGGGETQYF.

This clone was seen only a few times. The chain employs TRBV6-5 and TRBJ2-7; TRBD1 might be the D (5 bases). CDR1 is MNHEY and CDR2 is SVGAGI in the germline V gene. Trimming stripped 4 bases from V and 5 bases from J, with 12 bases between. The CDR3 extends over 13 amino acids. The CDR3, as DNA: TGTGCCAGCAGTTTCAGGGATCGCGACGAGCAGTACTTC. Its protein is CASSFRDRDEQYF.

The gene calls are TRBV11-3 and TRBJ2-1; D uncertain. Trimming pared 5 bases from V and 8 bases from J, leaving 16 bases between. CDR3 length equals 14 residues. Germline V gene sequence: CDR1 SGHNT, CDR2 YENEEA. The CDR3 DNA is TGTGCCAGCAGCAAACGGGTTAACTCCCATGAGCAGTTCTTC. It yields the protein CASSKRVNSHEQFF.

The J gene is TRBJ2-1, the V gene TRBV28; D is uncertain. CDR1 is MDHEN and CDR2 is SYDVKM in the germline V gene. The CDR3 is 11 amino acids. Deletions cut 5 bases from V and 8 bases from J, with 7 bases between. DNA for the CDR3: TGTGCCAGCAGTCTGAGCTATGAGCAGTTCTTC. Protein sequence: CASSLSYEQFF.

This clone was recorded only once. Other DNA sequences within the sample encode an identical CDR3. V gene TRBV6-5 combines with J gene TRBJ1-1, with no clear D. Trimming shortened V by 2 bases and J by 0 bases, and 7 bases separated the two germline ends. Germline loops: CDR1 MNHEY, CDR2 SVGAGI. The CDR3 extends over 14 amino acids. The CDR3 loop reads CASSYGSMNTEAFF. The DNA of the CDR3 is TGTGCCAGCAGTTACGGCAGCATGAACACTGAAGCTTTCTTT.

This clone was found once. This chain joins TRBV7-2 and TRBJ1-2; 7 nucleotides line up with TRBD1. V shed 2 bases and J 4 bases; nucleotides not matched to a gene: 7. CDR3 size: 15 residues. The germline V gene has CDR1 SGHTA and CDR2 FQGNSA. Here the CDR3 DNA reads TGTGCCAGCAGCTTAACAGGGGCGGAAGGCTATGGCTACACCTTC. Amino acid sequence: CASSLTGAEGYGYTF.

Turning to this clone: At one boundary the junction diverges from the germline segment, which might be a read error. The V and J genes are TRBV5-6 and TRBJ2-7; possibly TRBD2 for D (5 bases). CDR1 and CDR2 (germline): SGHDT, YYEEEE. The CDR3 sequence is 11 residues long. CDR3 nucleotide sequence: TGTGCCAGCAGCCCTGAGCGGCAGCACCGCTTC. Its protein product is CASSPERQHRF.

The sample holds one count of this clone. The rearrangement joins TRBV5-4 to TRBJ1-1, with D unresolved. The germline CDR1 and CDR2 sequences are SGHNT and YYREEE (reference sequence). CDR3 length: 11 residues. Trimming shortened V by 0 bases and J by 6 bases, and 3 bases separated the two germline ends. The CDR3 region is CASSLGPEAFF. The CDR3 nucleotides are TGTGCCAGCAGCTTGGGACCTGAAGCTTTCTTT. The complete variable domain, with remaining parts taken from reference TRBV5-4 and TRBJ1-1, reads ETGVTQSPTHLIKTRGQQVTLRCSSQSGHNTVSWYQQALGQGPQFIFQYYREEENGRGNFPPRFSGLQFPNYSSELNVNALELDDSALYLCASSLGPEAFFGQGTRLTVV.

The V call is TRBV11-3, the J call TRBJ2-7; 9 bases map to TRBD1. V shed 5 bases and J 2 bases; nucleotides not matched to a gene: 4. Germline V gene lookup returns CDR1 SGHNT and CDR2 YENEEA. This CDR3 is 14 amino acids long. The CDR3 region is CASSLGQGPYEQYF. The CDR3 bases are TGTGCCAGCAGCCTGGGACAGGGACCCTACGAGCAGTACTTC.

In nucleotides, the CDR3 is TGTGCCAGCAGCTTGGGTTTTGGGGAGACCCAGTACTTC. Amino acids: CASSLGFGETQYF. The V call is TRBV11-3, the J call TRBJ2-5; the D is unclear. Trimming took off 3 bases at V and 5 bases at J, with 10 bases between the two ends. Germline V lookup: CDR1 SGHNT, CDR2 YENEEA. This CDR3 has 13 residues.

CDR3 nucleotides: TGTGCCAGCAGCCCTAGTACAGGGGAGCTGTTTTTT. Protein product: CASSPSTGELFF. V gene TRBV7-2 combines with J gene TRBJ2-2; no reliable D call. V was cut by 5 bases and J by 8 bases, with 9 bases left in between. The CDR3 covers 12 residues. Germline V gives CDR1 SGHTA, CDR2 FQGNSA.

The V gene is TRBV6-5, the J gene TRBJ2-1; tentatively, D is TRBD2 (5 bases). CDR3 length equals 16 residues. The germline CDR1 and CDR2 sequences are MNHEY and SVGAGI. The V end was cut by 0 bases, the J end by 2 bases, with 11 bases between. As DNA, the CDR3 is TGTGCCAGCAGTTACTCGATCGGGGAGACCTACAATGAGCAGTTCTTC. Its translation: CASSYSIGETYNEQFF.

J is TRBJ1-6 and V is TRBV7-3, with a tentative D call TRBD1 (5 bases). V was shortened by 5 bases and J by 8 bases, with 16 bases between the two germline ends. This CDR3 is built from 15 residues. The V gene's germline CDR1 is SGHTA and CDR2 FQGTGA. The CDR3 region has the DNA TGTGCCAGCAGCCCGACGGGACGGAGGGATTCACCCCTCCACTTT. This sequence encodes CASSPTGRRDSPLHF.

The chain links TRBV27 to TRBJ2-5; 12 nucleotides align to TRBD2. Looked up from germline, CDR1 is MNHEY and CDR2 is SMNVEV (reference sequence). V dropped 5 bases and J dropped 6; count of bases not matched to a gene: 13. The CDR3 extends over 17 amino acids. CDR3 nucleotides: TGTGCCAGCAGTGTAAACCTAGCGGGAGGGCCTACCAAGACCCAGTACTTC. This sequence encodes CASSVNLAGGPTKTQYF.

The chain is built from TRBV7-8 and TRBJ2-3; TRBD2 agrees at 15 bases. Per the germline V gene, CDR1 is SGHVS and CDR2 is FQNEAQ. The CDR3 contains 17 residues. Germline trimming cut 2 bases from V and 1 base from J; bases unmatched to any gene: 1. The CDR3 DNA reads TGTGCCAGCAGCTTACGGACTAGCGGGGGGGGCACAGATACGCAGTATTTT. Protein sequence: CASSLRTSGGGTDTQYF.

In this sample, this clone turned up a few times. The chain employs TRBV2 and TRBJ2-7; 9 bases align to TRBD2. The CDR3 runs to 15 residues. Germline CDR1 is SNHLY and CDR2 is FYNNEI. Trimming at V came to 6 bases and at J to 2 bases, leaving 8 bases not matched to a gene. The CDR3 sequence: CASSNLAGRAYEQYF. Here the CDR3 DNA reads TGTGCCAGCAGCAACCTAGCGGGACGGGCCTACGAGCAGTACTTC.

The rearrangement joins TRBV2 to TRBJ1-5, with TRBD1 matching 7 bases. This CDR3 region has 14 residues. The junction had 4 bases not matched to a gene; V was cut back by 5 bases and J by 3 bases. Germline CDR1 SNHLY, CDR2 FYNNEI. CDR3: CASSRTGLNQPQHF. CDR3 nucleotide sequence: TGTGCCAGCAGTCGGACAGGCCTCAATCAGCCCCAGCATTTT.

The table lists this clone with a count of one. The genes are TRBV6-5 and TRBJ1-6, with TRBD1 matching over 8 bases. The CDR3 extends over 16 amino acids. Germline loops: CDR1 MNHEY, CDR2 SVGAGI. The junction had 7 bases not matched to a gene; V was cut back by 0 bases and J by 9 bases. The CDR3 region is CASSYSFTGGFSPLHF. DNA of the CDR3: TGTGCCAGCAGTTACTCGTTTACAGGGGGTTTTTCACCCCTCCACTTT.